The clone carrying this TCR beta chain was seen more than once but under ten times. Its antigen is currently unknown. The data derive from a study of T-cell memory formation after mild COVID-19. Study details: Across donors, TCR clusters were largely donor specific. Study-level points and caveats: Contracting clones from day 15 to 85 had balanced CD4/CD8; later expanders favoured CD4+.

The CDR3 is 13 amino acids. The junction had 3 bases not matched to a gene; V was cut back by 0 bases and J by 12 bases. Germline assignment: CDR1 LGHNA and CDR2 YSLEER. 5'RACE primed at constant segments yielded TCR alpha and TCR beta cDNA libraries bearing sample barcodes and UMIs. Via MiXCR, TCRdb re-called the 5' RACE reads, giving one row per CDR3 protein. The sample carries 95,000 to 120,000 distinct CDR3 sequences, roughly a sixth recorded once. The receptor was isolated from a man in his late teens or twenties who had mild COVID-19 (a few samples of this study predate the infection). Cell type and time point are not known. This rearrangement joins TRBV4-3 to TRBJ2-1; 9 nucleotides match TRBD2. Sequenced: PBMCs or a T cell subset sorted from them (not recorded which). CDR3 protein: CASSQEQTSGQFF. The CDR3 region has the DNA TGCGCCAGCAGCCAAGAACAGACTAGCGGGCAGTTCTTC.